The entry below describes one T cell receptor (beta chain). Its antigen is as yet unknown. Time point specified: blood 4 weeks post-SBRT, at nephrectomy. Treatment of the sample: 15 Gy SBRT to primary tumor, nephrectomy 4 weeks later. The data originate from a study of radiation and T cells in renal cell carcinoma. Study-wide results and caveats: From baseline, blood top tumor clonotypes peaked at 2 weeks post-radiation.

CDR3 size: 15 residues. Per germline, CDR1 SGDLS and CDR2 YYNGEE. V was pared by 1 base and J by 0 bases, with 8 bases between. The repertoire was sequenced with immunoSEQ multiplex PCR; TCRdb's copy has only in-frame clones and lacks some. The table includes about 78,000 clones, roughly 87% detected once. The sample here was blood, taken from a patient whose treatment included radiotherapy and nephrectomy. This sequence originates from a woman in her sixties or seventies with renal cell carcinoma. The genes are TRBV9 and TRBJ2-1; no firm D call. The CDR3 bases are TGTGCCAGCAGCGTAACCTCATACTCCTACAATGAGCAGTTCTTC. The encoded protein is CASSVTSYSYNEQFF. The full variable domain, its missing parts supplied by reference TRBV9 and TRBJ2-1, is DSGVTQTPKHLITATGQRVTLRCSPRSGDLSVYWYQQSLDQGLQFLIQYYNGEERAKGNILERFSAQQFPDLHSELNLSSLELGDSALYFCASSVTSYSYNEQFFGPGTRLTVL.